These T cell receptor beta chains were read from a single sample in a study of CD8+ T cells in alopecia areata. The assay was immunoSEQ multiplex PCR, and TCRdb's table has in-frame clones only and misses some. The table records fewer than 150,000 clones, 58% of them present only once. The material was CD8+ T cells sorted from blood, obtained at week 4, from a patient treated with tofacitinib. These receptors all stem from a human donor with alopecia areata. CDR3s include the opening cysteine and the closing phenylalanine or tryptophan. D genes are given only for firm matches. Some rows have no size entry. The others give once, few or many, or a class for an expanded clone.

D gene | clone size | J gene | V gene | CDR3 protein | CDR3 DNA
. | . | TRBJ2-3 | TRBV6-5 | CASSPPGGSTDTQYF | TGTGCCAGCAGTCCACCCGGCGGGAGCACAGATACGCAGTATTTT
. | . | TRBJ1-2 | TRBV19 | CASSKWADGYTF | TGTGCCAGTAGTAAGTGGGCAGATGGCTACACCTTC
TRBD2 | . | TRBJ2-7 | TRBV29-1 | CSVEDLRAGDYEQYF | TGCAGCGTTGAAGACCTGAGAGCGGGGGATTACGAGCAGTACTTC
TRBD1 | few | TRBJ2-5 | TRBV27 | CASSFLGQAGETQYF | TGTGCCAGCAGTTTCTTGGGACAGGCGGGAGAGACCCAGTACTTC
. | few | TRBJ2-6 | TRBV15 | CATSRDRSSGANVLTF | TGTGCCACCAGCAGAGATCGCAGCTCTGGGGCCAACGTCCTGACTTTC
. | . | TRBJ1-1 | TRBV1 | CTSSRLQSPVGTEAFF | TGCACCAGCAGCCGTCTACAGTCCCCGGTAGGCACTGAAGCTTTCTTT
. | few | TRBJ1-6 | TRBV27 | CASSYGDFGSPLHF | TGTGCCAGCAGTTATGGGGATTTCGGTTCACCCCTCCACTTT
TRBD1 | . | TRBJ1-2 | TRBV7-2 | CASSPGTGSDYGYTF | TGTGCCAGCAGCCCCGGGACAGGGAGCGACTATGGCTACACCTTC
. | few | TRBJ2-1 | TRBV6-5 | CASSYINEQFF | TGTGCCAGCAGTTACATCAATGAGCAGTTCTTC
. | . | TRBJ2-3 | TRBV27 | CASLDTPGTPVKLGYF | TGTGCCAGCCTTGACACCCCCGGGACTCCGGTAAAATTGGGGTATTTT
TRBD1 | once | TRBJ2-7 | TRBV4-1 | CASRGQGVNEQYF | TGCGCCAGCAGGGGACAGGGGGTAAACGAGCAGTACTTC
TRBD1 | . | TRBJ2-5 | TRBV6-5 | CASSRQGRVQETQYF | TGTGCCAGCAGTCGACAGGGACGAGTTCAAGAGACCCAGTACTTC
. | . | TRBJ1-6 | TRBV4-1 | CASSQDRANSPLHF | TGCGCCAGCAGCCAAGATCGCGCAAATTCACCCCTCCACTTT
. | few | TRBJ2-5 | TRBV11-2 | CASSQPVKETQYF | TGTGCCAGCAGCCAGCCCGTGAAGGAGACCCAGTACTTC
TRBD1 | few | TRBJ2-3 | TRBV4-1 | CASSPVGTGDADTQYF | TGCGCCAGCAGCCCCGTCGGGACAGGGGATGCAGATACGCAGTATTTT
. | . | TRBJ2-5 | TRBV15 | CATSTTTWSLETQYF | TGTGCCACCAGCACCACAACTTGGTCCTTAGAGACCCAGTACTTC
TRBD1 | few | TRBJ1-1 | TRBV30 | CAWVRDSYTEAFF | TGTGCCTGGGTGAGGGACAGTTACACTGAAGCTTTCTTT
. | . | TRBJ2-1 | TRBV4-1 | CASTPGGLEQFF | TGCGCCAGCACCCCGGGGGGCCTTGAGCAGTTCTTC
. | once | TRBJ2-1 | TRBV5-6 | CASSLRGYNEQFF | TGTGCCAGCAGCTTGCGAGGGTACAATGAGCAGTTCTTC
. | . | TRBJ2-1 | TRBV7-9 | CATSHGMYNEQFF | TGTGCCACCTCGCATGGGATGTACAATGAGCAGTTCTTC
. | . | TRBJ1-6 | TRBV5-1 | CASSSWHRGPHSPLHF | TGCGCCAGCAGCTCGTGGCACCGGGGCCCCCATTCACCCCTCCACTTT
. | . | TRBJ2-7 | TRBV13 | CASSFQGHEQYF | TGTGCCAGCAGCTTCCAGGGCCACGAGCAGTACTTC
. | once | TRBJ2-2 | TRBV5-6 | CASSPAGTSEVAGELFF | TGTGCCAGCAGCCCCGCCGGGACGAGCGAAGTGGCCGGGGAGCTGTTTTTT
. | few | TRBJ2-1 | TRBV19 | CASTIGGNEQFF | TGTGCCAGTACCATAGGCGGAAATGAGCAGTTCTTC
. | . | TRBJ1-2 | TRBV30 | CAWRPRGARGYTF | TGTGCCTGGAGACCCCGGGGGGCACGGGGCTACACCTTC
. | . | TRBJ1-5 | TRBV27 | CASSLWGSNQPQHF | TGTGCCAGCAGTTTATGGGGGAGCAATCAGCCCCAGCATTTT
TRBD1 | few | TRBJ2-6 | TRBV6-1 | CAGATGNTGANVLTF | TGTGCCGGTGCGACAGGGAATACTGGGGCCAACGTCCTGACTTTC
. | . | TRBJ1-2 | TRBV13 | CASSYQGGTSGYTF | TGTGCCAGCAGCTATCAGGGTGGTACTAGTGGCTACACCTTC
. | . | TRBJ2-7 | TRBV29-1 | CSVQDAGSYEQYF | TGCAGCGTTCAGGACGCGGGCTCCTACGAGCAGTACTTC
. | few | TRBJ2-7 | TRBV2 | CASSFGGTTYEQYF | TGTGCCAGCTCTTTCGGGGGGACAACCTACGAGCAGTACTTC
TRBD1 | . | TRBJ1-6 | TRBV13 | CASSDSTGDTNSPLHF | TGTGCCAGCAGCGATTCGACAGGGGACACTAATTCACCCCTCCACTTT
. | . | TRBJ1-4 | TRBV27 | CASSYTDNEKLFF | TGTGCCAGCAGTTACACGGATAATGAAAAACTGTTTTTT
. | few | TRBJ2-7 | TRBV10-3 | CAISEEGISYEQYF | TGTGCCATCAGTGAGGAAGGTATATCCTACGAGCAGTACTTC
TRBD1 | few | TRBJ2-3 | TRBV2 | CATPAGATGGDTQYF | TGTGCCACACCCGCCGGGGCTACAGGGGGAGATACGCAGTATTTT
. | . | TRBJ1-2 | TRBV30 | CAWSDERSSPYGYTF | TGTGCCTGGAGTGACGAAAGGTCTTCCCCTTATGGCTACACCTTC
. | . | TRBJ1-4 | TRBV6-6 | CASTPSSGVEKLFF | TGTGCCAGCACCCCTTCGTCGGGGGTGGAAAAACTGTTTTTT
TRBD1 | . | TRBJ1-2 | TRBV29-1 | CSVDIGTDGYTF | TGCAGCGTTGACATCGGGACAGATGGCTACACCTTC
. | few | TRBJ2-3 | TRBV6-1 | CASSGPGVTDTQYF | TGTGCCAGCAGTGGGCCCGGAGTCACAGATACGCAGTATTTT
. | . | TRBJ1-1 | TRBV5-1 | CASALGLNTEAFF | TGCGCCAGCGCCCTGGGACTGAACACTGAAGCTTTCTTT
. | . | TRBJ1-3 | TRBV25-1 | CASSDGPSGNTIYF | TGTGCCAGCAGTGACGGCCCCTCTGGAAACACCATATATTTT
. | . | TRBJ2-5 | TRBV10-3 | CAISDPYKGGLQETQYF | TGTGCCATCAGTGACCCTTACAAGGGGGGTCTACAAGAGACCCAGTACTTC